The following is a TCR beta chain sequence with its context. The antigen is undetermined. The junction and the germline gene differ at one end; a read error may be behind it. This sample was taken from a study of T cell responses to AZD1222 COVID-19 vaccine. Study outcomes and limitations: Repertoire collection took place solely once the T cell response had peaked. Across the whole spike, CD4 TCRs peaked at regions 160-218 and 743-854.

The germline V gene encodes CDR1 MNHEY and CDR2 SVGEGT. The CDR3 contains 14 residues. Profiling relied on immunoSEQ multiplex PCR, and the TCRdb table lists in-frame clones only, not all of them. This table has 95,000 to 150,000 clones, more than 80% appearing once. The V and J genes are TRBV6-2 or TRBV6-3 and TRBJ1-2, with 7 bases identical to TRBD1. The TCR sequence derives from an adult in good health. Source: peripheral blood, taken on day 0 of AZD1222 vaccination. CDR3 bases: TGTGCCAGCAGTTACACCGGGACAGTTATGTTTTTTTTCTTC. It is translated as CASSYTGTVMFFFF.